Detailed here is one TCR beta chain. Its antigen remains unknown. The record originates from a study of CD8+ T cells in alopecia areata. Study observations and caveats: Within the top 100, expanded CD8+ clones significantly decreased with tofacitinib, as did scalp clonality.

Trimming removed 6 bases from V and 11 bases from J; junction bases left unmatched: 9. This CDR3 comprises 12 residues. Germline V gives CDR1 SQVTM, CDR2 ANQGSEA. RNA extraction was followed by reverse transcription into cDNA, which acted as the sequencing template. This table comes from immunoSEQ multiplex PCR, and its TCRdb copy is limited to in-frame clones, with some not included. The sample consists of approximately 150,000 clones, roughly 50% of them appearing once. Treatment in this sample: oral pan-JAK inhibitor, 5-10 mg twice daily. This TCR was recovered from a human donor with alopecia areata. The chain has TRBV29-1 and TRBJ1-1, with 10 bases matching TRBD1. The sample consisted of CD4+ T cells sorted from blood, taken at approximately week 60, from a patient treated with tofacitinib. In nucleotides, the CDR3 is TGCAGCGTCGAGACAGGGGGCGGCGGTGCTTTCTTT. Encoded protein: CSVETGGGGAFF.